One and the same sample provided the 2 T cell receptor beta chains below, sequenced in a study of early T cells in non-severe SARS-CoV-2 infection. TCRdb recomputed calls from the 5' RACE reads with MiXCR, one row per CDR3 protein. Of 85,000 to 90,000 distinct CDR3 sequences listed, approximately 15% are singletons. Sequenced: whole blood. The receptors shown here come from an adult who was a healthcare worker with PCR-confirmed SARS-CoV-2 infection or an uninfected control (not recorded which).

V gene TRBV20-1 combines with J gene TRBJ2-1, with D perhaps matching TRBD2 (6 bases). V lost 5 bases and J lost 0, with 14 bases in between. The length of the CDR3 is 15 residues. In germline, CDR1 is DFQATT, CDR2 SNEGSKA (reference sequence). CDR3 sequence reads: CSALRRGSSYNEQFF. CDR3 DNA: TGCAGTGCTCTGAGACGGGGGAGCTCCTACAATGAGCAGTTCTTC.

This clonotype has a handful of counts. The gene calls are TRBV20-1 and TRBJ1-2; 12 bases fit TRBD1. Germline V gives CDR1 DFQATT, CDR2 SNEGSKA (reference sequence). The CDR3 consists of 14 residues. V was pared by 3 bases and J by 3 bases, with 2 bases of the junction left unmatched. This chain's CDR3 is CSARGTGGDYGYTF. The CDR3 nucleotides read TGCAGTGCTAGGGGGACAGGGGGCGACTATGGCTACACCTTC.